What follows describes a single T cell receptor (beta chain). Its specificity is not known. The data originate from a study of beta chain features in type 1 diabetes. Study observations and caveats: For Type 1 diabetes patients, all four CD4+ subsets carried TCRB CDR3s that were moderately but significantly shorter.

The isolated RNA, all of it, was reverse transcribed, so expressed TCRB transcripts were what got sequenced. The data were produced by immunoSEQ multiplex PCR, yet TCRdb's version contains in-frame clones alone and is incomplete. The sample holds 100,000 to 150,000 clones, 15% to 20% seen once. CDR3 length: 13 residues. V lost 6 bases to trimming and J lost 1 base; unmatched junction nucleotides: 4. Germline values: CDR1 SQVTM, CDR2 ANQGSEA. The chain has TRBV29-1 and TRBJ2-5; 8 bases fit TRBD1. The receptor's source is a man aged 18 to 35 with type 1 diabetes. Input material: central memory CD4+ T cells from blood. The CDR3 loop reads CSVSQGAQETQYF. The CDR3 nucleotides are TGCAGCGTCAGCCAGGGGGCCCAAGAGACCCAGTACTTC.